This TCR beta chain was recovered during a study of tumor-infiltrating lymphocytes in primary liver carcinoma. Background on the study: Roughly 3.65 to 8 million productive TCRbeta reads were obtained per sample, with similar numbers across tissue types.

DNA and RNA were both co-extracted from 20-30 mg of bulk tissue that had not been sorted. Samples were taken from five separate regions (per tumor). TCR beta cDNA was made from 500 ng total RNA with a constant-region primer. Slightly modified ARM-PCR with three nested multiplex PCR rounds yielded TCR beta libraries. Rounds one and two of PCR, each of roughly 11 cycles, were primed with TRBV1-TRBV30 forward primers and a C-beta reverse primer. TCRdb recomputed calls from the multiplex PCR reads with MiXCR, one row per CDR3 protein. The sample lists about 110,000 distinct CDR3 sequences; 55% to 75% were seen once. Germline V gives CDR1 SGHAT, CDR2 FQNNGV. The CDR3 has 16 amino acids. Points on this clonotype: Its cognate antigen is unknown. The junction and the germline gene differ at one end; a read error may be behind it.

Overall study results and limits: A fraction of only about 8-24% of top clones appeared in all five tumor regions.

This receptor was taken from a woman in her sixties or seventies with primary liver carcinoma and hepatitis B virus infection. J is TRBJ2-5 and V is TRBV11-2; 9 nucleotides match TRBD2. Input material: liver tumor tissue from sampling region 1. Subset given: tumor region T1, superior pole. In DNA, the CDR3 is TGTGCCAGTAGCTACTCCCATGATAGCGGGAGAGAGACCCAGTACTTC. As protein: CASSYSHDSGRETQYF.